Given below is one TCR beta chain in context. The study drew participants aged about 18 to 89 years from around 24 US areas. The data derive from a study of blood T cell repertoires in COVID-19. As for the study in general: Sources were T cells, B-cell-depleted T cells, or PBMCs; the material itself was cDNA or gDNA.

Source study methods: How many nucleated cells were present was estimated from reference gene primer amplification. The table came from immunoSEQ multiplex PCR; TCRdb's copy has only in-frame clones and leaves some out. V, J and clone size derive from that table, while D and trimming were established from the DNA sequence. The sample has about 260,000 clones, 70% to 90% seen once. The source of this sequence is a woman between 35 and 50 years old with acute COVID-19. The sample taken for sequencing was PBMCs or T cells enriched from blood (not recorded which).

CDR3 DNA sequence: TGTGCCAGCTCACGACTAGCGGGGAACAATGAGCAGTTCTTC. Translation gives CASSRLAGNNEQFF. The chain links TRBV18 to TRBJ2-1; 11 nucleotides line up with TRBD2. This CDR3 is built from 14 residues. Germline values: CDR1 KGHSH, CDR2 LQKENI. With V trimmed by 4 bases and J by 5 bases, 1 base remained unmatched.